One sample yielded the 26 T cell receptor beta chains listed below, sequenced in a study of blood T cells in healthy people across ages. PCR was performed a second time for about 7 to 12 cycles using a sample-barcoded 5' primer and a J-beta primer mix. TCRdb processed the 5' RACE reads anew with MiXCR; each CDR3 protein has one entry. The repertoire holds 850,000 to 1,000,000 distinct CDR3 sequences, with around 54% as singletons. The sample taken for sequencing was blood. All receptors derive from an older woman in good health.

The chain employs TRBV20-1 and TRBJ2-3, with D maybe TRBD2 (5 bases). The ends were cut back, 0 bases at V and 4 bases at J, with 11 bases in the middle. This CDR3 region has 14 residues. Germline lookup yields CDR1 DFQATT and CDR2 SNEGSKA (reference sequence). CDR3 DNA sequence: TGCAGTGCTAGAGAGCGGCATAGCGCAGATACGCAGTATTTT. Translation gives CSARERHSADTQYF.

This clonotype is a singleton in its sample. The V and J genes are TRBV28 and TRBJ2-5; TRBD2 aligns across 12 bases. The junction had 20 bases not matched to a gene; V was cut back by 5 bases and J by 7 bases. Germline V gene lookup returns CDR1 MDHEN and CDR2 SYDVKM. The CDR3 contains 19 residues. The CDR3 loop reads CASSTGTSGLISTGSTQYF. The CDR3 nucleotides read TGTGCCAGCAGTACAGGGACTAGCGGGTTAATATCTACCGGATCGACCCAGTACTTC. Variable domain in full (rest from reference TRBV28 and TRBJ2-5): DVKVTQSSRYLVKRTGEKVFLECVQDMDHENMFWYRQDPGLGLRLIYFSYDVKMKEKGDIPEGYSVSREKKERFSLILESASTNQTSMYLCASSTGTSGLISTGSTQYFGPGTRLLVL.

This chain joins TRBV7-8 and TRBJ2-5; no firm D call. The DNA end is more similar to TRBJ2-7, so the J call may be wrong. Germline loops: CDR1 SGHVS, CDR2 FQNEAQ. CDR3 length equals 15 residues. CDR3 sequence (DNA): TGTGCCAGCAGCTTAGGTGGGCCTGGTGTCTACGAGCAGTACTTC. Amino acids: CASSLGGPGVYEQYF.

A few counts support this clonotype. The chain is built from TRBV10-3 and TRBJ2-7; tentatively, D is TRBD2 (5 bases). The CDR3 runs to 11 residues. Looked up from germline, CDR1 is ENHRY and CDR2 is SYGVKD. Trimming stripped 11 bases from V and 4 bases from J, with 12 bases between. Here the CDR3 DNA reads TGTGCCGCCTCCGGGGAATACGAGCAGTACTTC. Protein sequence: CAASGEYEQYF.

This clonotype turned up a few times. The chain employs TRBV5-1 and TRBJ2-7; TRBD1 aligns across 7 bases. V trimming: 5 bases; J trimming: 3 bases; junction bases outside the gene matches: 2. CDR1 and CDR2 (germline): SGHRS, YFSETQ. CDR3 length: 12 amino acids. The CDR3 is CASRGQFYEQYF. DNA for the CDR3: TGCGCCAGCAGGGGACAGTTCTACGAGCAGTACTTC.

This chain connects TRBV7-9 to TRBJ1-4, with a tentative D call TRBD1 (6 bases). This CDR3 is built from 16 residues. The germline V and J ends were trimmed by 4 bases and 7 bases, with 19 bases remaining between them. Germline V gene data show CDR1 as SEHNR and CDR2 as FQNEAQ (reference sequence). DNA of the CDR3: TGTGCCAGCAGCTCTGGGGTGGCAGGGGAACGTGAAAAACTGTTTTTT. Encoded protein: CASSSGVAGEREKLFF.

This clonotype was observed a handful of times. The chain employs TRBV15 and TRBJ2-4; unclear D gene. In germline, CDR1 is LNHNV, CDR2 YYDKDF (reference sequence). The CDR3 loop spans 14 amino acids. Trimming left V 0 bases short and J 4 bases short, with 7 bases between. CDR3 sequence (DNA): TGTGCCACCAGCAGAGAAACAGAAAAAAACATTCAGTACTTC. It encodes CATSRETEKNIQYF.

The rearrangement joins TRBV3-1 to TRBJ1-2; D might be TRBD1 (5 bases). The CDR3 is 15 amino acids. The V end lost 0 bases, the J end lost 4 bases, and 12 bases lay between the germline ends. The germline V gene has CDR1 LGHDT and CDR2 YNNKEL (reference sequence). The DNA of the CDR3 is TGTGCCAGCAGCCAAGATTACGGGGGATCCTATGGCTACACCTTC. Its protein is CASSQDYGGSYGYTF.

The chain uses TRBV25-1 and TRBJ2-5, with 7 bases that match TRBD2. This CDR3 contains 15 residues. J lost 5 bases, V lost 1 base, and 7 bases had no gene match. Germline values: CDR1 MGHDK, CDR2 SYGVNS. CDR3 bases: TGTGCCAGCAGTGAATCGGCGGGAGTGGGTGAGACCCAGTACTTC. Residues: CASSESAGVGETQYF.

The gene calls are TRBV6-2 or TRBV6-3 and TRBJ2-5; either TRBD1 or TRBD2 may supply D (5 bases each). The CDR3 contains 16 residues. Deletions cut 2 bases from V and 5 bases from J, with 18 bases between. Germline-derived CDR1 and CDR2 are MNHEY and SVGEGT. In nucleotides, the CDR3 is TGTGCCAGCAGTTACGCGGGCGCAGGGTTGGAGGAGACCCAGTACTTC. This translates into CASSYAGAGLEETQYF.

The chain has TRBV20-1 and TRBJ1-1; 7 bases are a match to TRBD1. CDR1 and CDR2 (germline): DFQATT, SNEGSKA (reference sequence). J was trimmed by 1 base and V by 6 bases; bases with no gene match: 11. The CDR3 runs to 15 residues. CDR3 residues: CSAPPGGGRNTEAFF. The CDR3 nucleotides are TGCAGTGCACCCCCAGGGGGAGGTAGGAACACTGAAGCTTTCTTT.

The genes are TRBV27 and TRBJ2-7; perhaps TRBD2 as D (5 bases). V was clipped by 5 bases and J by 3 bases, with 17 bases between them. Germline V gene data show CDR1 as MNHEY and CDR2 as SMNVEV (reference sequence). The CDR3 covers 15 residues. CDR3 coding DNA: TGTGCCAGCAGTCAAGCGAGGGTGGTTGTCTACGAGCAGTACTTC. Translating it yields CASSQARVVVYEQYF.

The chain recombines TRBV15 with TRBJ2-7, with D possibly being TRBD2 (5 bases). Germline assignment: CDR1 LNHNV and CDR2 YYDKDF (reference sequence). CDR3 length equals 15 residues. Trimming removed 0 bases at V and 6 bases at J, with 15 bases between. DNA of the CDR3: TGTGCCACCAGCAGAGATCACGGCGGGCGATCCGAGCAGTACTTC. Its translation: CATSRDHGGRSEQYF.

A note on this clonotype: At one of its ends the junction is not consistent with the germline gene, which may arise from a read error. J is TRBJ2-3 and V is TRBV20-1; 12 nucleotides line up with TRBD2. Germline V gene lookup returns CDR1 DFQATT and CDR2 SNEGSKA (reference sequence). This CDR3 spans 18 amino acids. CDR3 region: CSASPTFSSGRAPDTQYF. Here the CDR3 DNA reads TGCAGCGCTAGTCCCACCTTCTCTAGCGGGAGGGCCCCAGATACGCAGTATTTT.

V gene TRBV12-3 or TRBV12-4 combines with J gene TRBJ2-7, with D possibly TRBD2 on 5 matching bases. The CDR3 is 15 amino acids. Trimming cost V 7 bases and J 0 bases, with 16 bases left between them. CDR3 loop: CASTPAGEFSYEQYF. The CDR3 bases are TGTGCCAGCACCCCAGCCGGGGAGTTCTCCTACGAGCAGTACTTC.

The chain carries TRBV20-1 and TRBJ2-1; a weak D match, TRBD1 (6 bases). Trimming stripped 3 bases from V and 3 bases from J, with 12 bases between. This CDR3 is 14 amino acids long. Germline lookup yields CDR1 DFQATT and CDR2 SNEGSKA (reference sequence). The CDR3 reads CSASSGTHYNEQFF. DNA of the CDR3: TGCAGTGCTAGTTCCGGGACACACTACAATGAGCAGTTCTTC.

The genes are TRBV4-1 and TRBJ2-1; 12 bases fit TRBD2. With 3 bases clipped from V and 9 bases from J, the junction kept 15 bases outside the gene matches. CDR1 is MGHRA, CDR2 YSYEKL, per germline. The CDR3 extends over 18 amino acids. CDR3 DNA sequence: TGCGCCAGCAGCCAGGGGACGCTAGCGGGAGGGCCATGGGGTGAGCAGTTCTTC. It specifies CASSQGTLAGGPWGEQFF.

The chain employs TRBV29-1 and TRBJ2-2; D is uncertain. Germline V gives CDR1 SQVTM, CDR2 ANQGSEA. The germline V and J ends were trimmed by 6 bases and 6 bases, with 8 bases remaining between them. CDR3 size: 11 residues. CDR3 DNA sequence: TGCAGCGTAGCCGCTCCCGGGGAGCTGTTTTTT. Translating it yields CSVAAPGELFF.

The chain recombines TRBV4-2 with TRBJ2-5; D unresolved. The V gene lost 1 base and the J gene lost 11 bases, with 20 bases spanning the gap. Germline V gives CDR1 LGHNA, CDR2 YNFKEQ. The CDR3 loop spans 15 amino acids. CDR3 amino acids: CASSQGSRPVNEQYF. The CDR3 nucleotides are TGTGCCAGCAGCCAAGGATCCCGACCCGTCAATGAGCAGTACTTC.

The chain joins TRBV5-1 to TRBJ2-1; D gene ambiguous. V was cut by 3 bases and J by 8 bases, with 9 bases left in between. The CDR3 runs 12 residues. The germline CDR1 and CDR2 sequences are SGHRS and YFSETQ. CDR3 amino acids: CASSSVFDEQFF. As DNA, the CDR3 is TGCGCCAGCAGCTCCGTTTTCGATGAGCAGTTCTTC.

As regards this clonotype: A much larger clone differs from this one at a single base, so this may be a read error. The J gene is TRBJ1-2, the V gene TRBV27; no firm D call. This CDR3 has 13 residues. CDR1 is MNHEY and CDR2 is SMNVEV in the germline V gene (reference sequence). The CDR3 loop is CASSLTANYGHTF. Here the CDR3 DNA reads TGTGCCAGCAGTTTAACTGCTAACTATGGCCACACCTTC.

Regarding this clonotype: A junction end diverges from the germline sequence, so it may reflect a read error. The genes are TRBV20-1 and TRBJ2-2; 8 nucleotides line up with TRBD1. CDR1 and CDR2 (germline): DFQATT, SNEGSKA (reference sequence). This CDR3 spans 11 amino acids. CDR3 region: CSAKKDREVFF. CDR3 DNA sequence: TGCAGTGCTAAGAAGGACAGGGAGGTGTTTTTT.

The chain has TRBV6-1 and TRBJ2-3; TRBD2 might be the D (6 bases). CDR1 MNHNS and CDR2 SASEGT come from the germline V gene. CDR3 size: 14 residues. The germline V and J ends were trimmed by 6 bases and 3 bases, with 13 bases remaining between them. The chain's CDR3 is CASRWGVRTDTQYF. DNA of the CDR3: TGTGCCAGCAGGTGGGGGGTCCGTACAGATACGCAGTATTTT.

This clonotype was seen a few times. This rearrangement joins TRBV12-3 or TRBV12-4 to TRBJ2-7, with 14 bases fitting TRBD2. This CDR3 has 14 residues. After removal of 5 bases from V and 7 bases from J, the junction contained 4 bases not matched to a gene. The CDR3 nucleotides read TGTGCCAGCAGTGGGACTAGCGGGAGCTGGGAGCAGTACTTC. It translates to CASSGTSGSWEQYF.

The chain uses TRBV20-1 and TRBJ2-5; no clear D. The CDR3 covers 13 residues. From germline, CDR1 is DFQATT and CDR2 SNEGSKA (reference sequence). V shed 3 bases and J shed 1 base, with 9 bases lying between them. The CDR3 coding sequence is TGCAGTGCTAGTGTGATGGTCCAAGAGACCCAGTACTTC. Protein sequence: CSASVMVQETQYF.

The rearrangement links TRBV28 to TRBJ2-5; possible D gene TRBD2, 5 bases. The J call may be in error: the DNA end matches TRBJ2-7 better. Germline V lookup: CDR1 MDHEN, CDR2 SYDVKM. The CDR3 has 16 residues. CDR3 in amino acids: CASSLLDGRPDYEQYF. The CDR3 coding sequence is TGTGCCAGCAGTTTACTTGATGGGAGACCAGACTACGAGCAGTACTTC.